There are many counts of the clone carrying this T cell receptor (beta chain). What it binds is unknown. TCRdb analysed the RT-PCR reads with MiXCR anew, one entry per CDR3 protein. This sample has 450,000 to 500,000 distinct CDR3 sequences; approximately 11% occur once, and the top ten carry 9.5% to 15%. The sample belongs to a study of response to subunit inactivated influenza vaccine. Study-level points and caveats: The authors suggested that every seasonal influenza vaccination recruits few new T cells.

With 6 bases clipped from V and 6 bases from J, the junction kept 1 base outside the gene matches. CDR3 length: 13 residues. Germline V gives CDR1 DFQATT, CDR2 SNEGSKA (reference sequence). J is TRBJ2-1 and V is TRBV20-1; TRBD2 agrees at 14 bases. The sequence was collected from a man in his forties or fifties who received an inactivated influenza vaccine. The source was PBMCs from blood, collected around seven weeks after vaccination. The DNA of the CDR3 is TGCAGTGCCGGGACTAGCGGGAGCAATGAGCAGTTCTTC. Protein: CSAGTSGSNEQFF.